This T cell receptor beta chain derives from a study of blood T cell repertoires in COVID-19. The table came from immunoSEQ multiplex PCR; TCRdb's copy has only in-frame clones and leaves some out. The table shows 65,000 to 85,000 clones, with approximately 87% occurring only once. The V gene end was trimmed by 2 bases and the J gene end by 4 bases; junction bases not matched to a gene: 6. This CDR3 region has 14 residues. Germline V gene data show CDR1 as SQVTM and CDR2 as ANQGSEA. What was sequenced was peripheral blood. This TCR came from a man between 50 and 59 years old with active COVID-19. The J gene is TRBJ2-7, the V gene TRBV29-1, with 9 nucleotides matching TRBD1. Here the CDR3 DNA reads TGCAGCGTTGAACAAGGGACAGGGCATTACGAGCAGTACTTC. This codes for CSVEQGTGHYEQYF.